The 32 T cell receptor beta chains listed next were all sequenced from one sample in a study of blood T cell repertoires in COVID-19. Data came from immunoSEQ multiplex PCR; TCRdb stores just in-frame clones and leaves some out. The repertoire holds roughly 100,000 clones, with 80% to 90% as singletons. The sequencing input was peripheral blood. All receptors come from an elderly woman with acute or convalescent COVID-19.

The chain links TRBV18 to TRBJ1-1; 8 nucleotides align to TRBD1. Germline CDR1 reads KGHSH; CDR2 reads LQKENI. The length of the CDR3 is 14 residues. Germline trimming cut 0 bases from V and 10 bases from J; bases unmatched to any gene: 7. The CDR3 sequence: CASSPPGQGSGAFF. The DNA of the CDR3 is TGTGCCAGCTCACCACCAGGACAGGGCTCGGGAGCTTTCTTT. Filled out from reference TRBV18 and TRBJ1-1, the complete variable domain reads NAGVMQNPRHLVRRRGQEARLRCSPMKGHSHVYWYRQLPEEGLKFMVYLQKENIIDESGMPKERFSAEFPKEGPSILRIQQVVRGDSAAYFCASSPPGQGSGAFFGQGTRLTVV.

As DNA, the CDR3 is TGTGCCAGCAGTGAACGGGGGAAGGACACTGAAGCTTTCTTT. Residues: CASSERGKDTEAFF. V is TRBV2 and J is TRBJ1-1; tentative D call: TRBD1 (5 bases). V lost 2 bases and J lost 3, with 10 bases in between. Germline-derived CDR1 and CDR2 are SNHLY and FYNNEI. CDR3 length: 14 amino acids.

The chain combines TRBV5-4 with TRBJ2-2, with D possibly TRBD2 on 6 matching bases. Deletions cut 6 bases from V and 1 base from J, with 13 bases between. CDR1 and CDR2 from the germline V gene are SGHNT and YYREEE (reference sequence). The CDR3 extends over 15 amino acids. CDR3 loop: CASNERRGNTGELFF. The CDR3 bases are TGTGCCAGCAACGAAAGGAGGGGGAACACCGGGGAGCTGTTTTTT.

The chain links TRBV4-1 to TRBJ1-3; 7 bases are a match to TRBD1. This CDR3 is built from 17 residues. The junction had 7 bases not matched to a gene; V was cut back by 0 bases and J by 2 bases. Germline V gene lookup returns CDR1 MGHRA and CDR2 YSYEKL. The chain's CDR3 is CASSQDVGQGAGNTIYF. The CDR3 nucleotides are TGCGCCAGCAGCCAAGATGTGGGCCAGGGGGCTGGAAACACCATATATTTT.

This chain uses TRBV7-9 with TRBJ2-2, with a possible D match to TRBD1 (5 bases). The V and J ends lost 3 bases and 6 bases respectively, with 14 bases between them. The CDR3 contains 15 residues. Germline CDR1 is SEHNR and CDR2 is FQNEAQ (reference sequence). This CDR3 reads CASSFPPLGAGELFF. In nucleotides, the CDR3 is TGTGCCAGCAGCTTCCCGCCCTTAGGGGCCGGGGAGCTGTTTTTT.

This sequence joins TRBV7-2 and TRBJ2-7; 10 bases agree with TRBD2. Germline loops: CDR1 SGHTA, CDR2 FQGNSA. The CDR3 consists of 15 residues. With V trimmed by 1 base and J by 3 bases, 3 bases remained unmatched. CDR3 sequence (DNA): TGTGCCAGCAGCTTAGAAGCGGGGGGGATCTACGAGCAGTACTTC. Protein product: CASSLEAGGIYEQYF. Looking up the rest from reference TRBV7-2 and TRBJ2-7 gives the full variable domain: GAGVSQSPSNKVTEKGKDVELRCDPISGHTALYWYRQSLGQGLEFLIYFQGNSAPDKSGLPSDRFSAERTGGSVSTLTIQRTQQEDSAVYLCASSLEAGGIYEQYFGPGTRLTVT.

The chain combines TRBV5-6 with TRBJ1-1; TRBD1 is a possible D gene (5 bases). V lost 3 bases and J 1 base, leaving 13 bases between the germline ends. The CDR3 sequence is 15 residues long. Germline lookup yields CDR1 SGHDT and CDR2 YYEEEE. Here the CDR3 reads CASSWGQGTNTEAFF. The CDR3 DNA is TGTGCCAGCAGCTGGGGCCAGGGAACGAACACTGAAGCTTTCTTT.

This chain uses TRBV6-5 with TRBJ1-2, with a possible D match to TRBD1 (6 bases). CDR3 length equals 12 residues. Trimming removed 8 bases at V and 3 bases at J, with 10 bases between. CDR1 is MNHEY and CDR2 is SVGAGI in the germline V gene. The CDR3: CASGSGDYGYTF. DNA for the CDR3: TGTGCCAGCGGATCAGGGGACTATGGCTACACCTTC.

This chain connects TRBV7-2 to TRBJ2-3; TRBD2 agrees at 11 bases. The germline V gene has CDR1 SGHTA and CDR2 FQGNSA. This CDR3 region has 17 residues. V lost 1 base to trimming and J lost 5 bases; unmatched junction nucleotides: 8. The CDR3: CASSLDPSGGFEDTQYF. In DNA form, the CDR3 reads TGTGCCAGCAGCTTAGATCCTAGCGGGGGGTTTGAAGATACGCAGTATTTT.

The V and J genes are TRBV23-1 and TRBJ1-1; D gene unclear. TRBV23-1 is annotated as an ORF whose role is uncertain. V was clipped by 0 bases and J by 1 base, with 6 bases between them. The CDR3 is 14 amino acids. This chain's CDR3 is CASSQSSGNTEAFF. CDR3 bases: TGCGCCAGCAGTCAATCTTCAGGGAACACTGAAGCTTTCTTT.

This clone was seen a few times. The chain couples TRBV6-2 or TRBV6-3 to TRBJ1-2; D not resolved. The V end lost 5 bases, the J end lost 5 bases, and 15 bases lay between the germline ends. Germline V CDR1 and CDR2: MNHEY, SVGEGT. The CDR3 has 14 residues. The CDR3 loop reads CASSPGRPSYGYTF. CDR3 DNA sequence: TGTGCCAGCAGTCCCGGGAGACCTTCGTATGGCTACACCTTC.

The chain carries TRBV30 and TRBJ2-7, with D perhaps TRBD2 (5 bases). Germline V gene data show CDR1 as GTSNPN and CDR2 as SVGIG (reference sequence). CDR3 length: 13 residues. Deletions cut 0 bases from V and 2 bases from J, with 8 bases between. CDR3 region: CAWSVGKTYEQYF. In DNA, the CDR3 is TGTGCCTGGAGTGTCGGGAAGACCTACGAGCAGTACTTC.

J is TRBJ1-2 and V is TRBV14, with a possible D match to TRBD1 (6 bases). The CDR3 sequence is 15 residues long. Germline CDR1 and CDR2: SGHDN and FVKESK. V was trimmed by 4 bases and J by 1 base, leaving 13 bases between them. The CDR3 here is CASSPDRTFNYGYTF. CDR3 nucleotides: TGTGCCAGCAGCCCCGACAGGACCTTTAACTATGGCTACACCTTC.

V and J are TRBV6-2 or TRBV6-3 and TRBJ1-2, with TRBD1 identical over 9 bases. With 6 bases clipped from V and 4 bases from J, the junction kept 9 bases outside the gene matches. The CDR3 is 15 residues long. CDR1 MNHEY and CDR2 SVGEGT come from the germline V gene. CDR3 in amino acids: CASSGPGTGIYGYTF. The CDR3 DNA sequence: TGTGCCAGCAGCGGCCCCGGGACAGGGATCTATGGCTACACCTTC.

The genes are TRBV7-9 and TRBJ1-1; D possibly corresponds to TRBD1 (5 bases). This CDR3 has 16 residues. Trimming pared 3 bases from V and 5 bases from J, leaving 19 bases between. CDR1 is SEHNR, CDR2 FQNEAQ, per germline (reference sequence). The CDR3 nucleotides read TGTGCCAGCAGCTTGGGAGGGGCCCGTGCGGTTACTGAAGCTTTCTTT. Residues: CASSLGGARAVTEAFF.

The chain carries TRBV6-6 and TRBJ2-6; D is perhaps TRBD1 (6 bases). CDR1 is MNHNY, CDR2 SVGAGI, per germline (reference sequence). The V gene lost 5 bases and the J gene lost 2 bases, with 10 bases spanning the gap. The CDR3 covers 15 residues. The DNA for the CDR3 is TGTGCCAGCAGTCACAGGGTTACTGGGGCCAACGTCCTGACTTTC. This gives the protein CASSHRVTGANVLTF.

This chain connects TRBV6-5 to TRBJ2-1; 10 positions agree with TRBD1. V lost 7 bases, J lost 3 bases, and 6 bases stayed unmatched. This CDR3 has 15 amino acids. Germline CDR1 reads MNHEY; CDR2 reads SVGAGI. As DNA, the CDR3 is TGTGCCAGCATCCTGGGACAGGGGCACTACAATGAGCAGTTCTTC. It is translated as CASILGQGHYNEQFF.

This clone was seen only a few times. This chain connects TRBV14 to TRBJ1-4; possibly TRBD1 for D (6 bases). Germline-derived CDR1 and CDR2 are SGHDN and FVKESK. The CDR3 contains 18 residues. Trimming stripped 0 bases from V and 4 bases from J, with 18 bases between. The CDR3 DNA sequence: TGTGCCAGCAGCCAAGATCCGGGATGGCCAGGGGATAATGAAAAACTGTTTTTT. It translates to CASSQDPGWPGDNEKLFF.

The genes are TRBV2 and TRBJ2-3; D perhaps matches TRBD1 (6 bases). V lost 7 bases and J 0 bases, leaving 14 bases between the germline ends. Germline lookup yields CDR1 SNHLY and CDR2 FYNNEI. The CDR3 runs to 15 residues. The CDR3 nucleotides read TGTGCCAGCACCCCCACAGGGTTCAGCACAGATACGCAGTATTTT. Translating gives CASTPTGFSTDTQYF.

This chain uses TRBV5-1 with TRBJ2-7; maybe TRBD1 (6 bases). V gave up 4 bases and J gave up 7 bases, with 15 bases separating them. Germline V gene lookup returns CDR1 SGHRS and CDR2 YFSETQ. The CDR3 contains 13 residues. The CDR3 sequence: CASSRTPGQEQYF. The CDR3 coding sequence is TGCGCCAGCAGCCGCACCCCCGGACAGGAGCAGTACTTC. Supplemented by reference TRBV5-1 and TRBJ2-7, the full variable domain reads KAGVTQTPRYLIKTRGQQVTLSCSPISGHRSVSWYQQTPGQGLQFLFEYFSETQRNKGNFPGRFSGRQFSNSRSEMNVSTLELGDSALYLCASSRTPGQEQYFGPGTRLTVT.

The chain links TRBV5-5 to TRBJ2-7; 7 bases align to TRBD2. CDR1 and CDR2 from the germline V gene are SGHKS and YYEKEE (reference sequence). J lost 4 bases, V lost 0 bases, and 7 bases had no gene match. CDR3 size: 15 residues. The DNA for the CDR3 is TGTGCCAGCAGCTTGGCCGTGGGGGGGAGGTACGAGCAGTACTTC. It encodes CASSLAVGGRYEQYF.

This sequence joins TRBV7-9 and TRBJ2-3; 13 bases line up with TRBD2. The CDR3 length is 17 residues. V dropped 5 bases and J dropped 7; count of bases not matched to a gene: 12. CDR1 SEHNR and CDR2 FQNEAQ come from the germline V gene (reference sequence). The CDR3 loop reads CASSLTPGLAGWNTQYF. The DNA of the CDR3 is TGTGCCAGCAGCCTAACCCCGGGACTAGCGGGGTGGAATACGCAGTATTTT.

The chain has TRBV3-1 (or the pseudogene TRBV3-2) and TRBJ2-2, with 11 bases identical to TRBD2. The CDR3 spans 16 residues. With V trimmed by 3 bases and J by 7 bases, 7 bases remained unmatched. CDR1 is LGHDT, CDR2 YNNKEL, per germline (reference sequence). CDR3 region: CASSHLAGGPGGELFF. The CDR3 DNA reads as TGTGCCAGCAGCCATTTAGCGGGGGGGCCTGGCGGGGAGCTGTTTTTT.

The chain uses TRBV3-1 (or the pseudogene TRBV3-2) and TRBJ1-1; D call uncertain. The CDR3 covers 19 residues. Germline V gene data show CDR1 as LGHDT and CDR2 as YNNKEL (reference sequence). V shed 3 bases and J shed 0 bases, with 23 bases lying between them. CDR3 region: CASSHPRAAGRVMNTEAFF. DNA of the CDR3: TGTGCCAGCAGCCACCCAAGGGCGGCCGGGAGGGTCATGAACACTGAAGCTTTCTTT.

The rearrangement uses TRBV6-2 or TRBV6-3 and TRBJ2-2, with 8 bases lining up with TRBD2. CDR3 length: 16 residues. V lost 5 bases and J lost 3; bases outside the gene matches: 8. In germline, CDR1 is MNHEY, CDR2 SVGEGT. In DNA, the CDR3 is TGTGCCAGCAGTCGCCGGGGGGGTTGGGACACCGGGGAGCTGTTTTTT. Translation: CASSRRGGWDTGELFF.

The chain joins TRBV4-1 to TRBJ2-6; D call uncertain. V was shortened by 0 bases and J by 3 bases, with 3 bases between the two germline ends. The CDR3 sequence is 14 residues long. Germline CDR1 is MGHRA and CDR2 is YSYEKL. The CDR3 DNA sequence: TGCGCCAGCAGCCAAGACAGTGGGGCCAACGTCCTGACTTTC. It encodes CASSQDSGANVLTF.

This chain joins TRBV27 and TRBJ1-1; the match to TRBD1 covers 7 bases. CDR1 MNHEY and CDR2 SMNVEV come from the germline V gene (reference sequence). Trimming removed 7 bases from V and 6 bases from J; junction bases left unmatched: 11. This CDR3 region has 14 residues. The CDR3 is CASTPQGVVAEAFF. In nucleotides, the CDR3 is TGTGCCAGCACCCCCCAGGGGGTAGTGGCTGAAGCTTTCTTT.

Here the CDR3 reads CAGGQNSNQPQHF. In nucleotides, the CDR3 is TGTGCCGGGGGACAAAATAGCAATCAGCCCCAGCATTTT. The chain joins TRBV2 to TRBJ1-5; D is perhaps TRBD1 (6 bases). The CDR3 has 13 amino acids. CDR1 SNHLY and CDR2 FYNNEI come from the germline V gene. Trimming cost V 11 bases and J 0 bases, with 11 bases left between them.

The rearrangement uses TRBV7-2 and TRBJ1-6; no reliable D call. Germline lookup yields CDR1 SGHTA and CDR2 FQGNSA. The CDR3 is made up of 15 amino acids. Deletions cut 1 base from V and 9 bases from J, with 13 bases between. The CDR3: CASSLDALIPSPLHF. The CDR3, as DNA: TGTGCCAGCAGCTTAGATGCACTGATCCCTTCACCCCTCCACTTT.

This clone is a singleton in its sample. The chain joins TRBV10-3 to TRBJ1-1, with TRBD1 as a possible D gene (5 bases). From germline, CDR1 is ENHRY and CDR2 SYGVKD. This CDR3 region has 13 residues. Trimming left V 7 bases short and J 6 bases short, with 15 bases between. The CDR3 sequence is CAIKGDPGAEAFF. CDR3 bases: TGTGCCATCAAAGGGGATCCCGGAGCTGAAGCTTTCTTT.

The CDR3 nucleotides read TGTGCCAGCTCACTCAGGGCAACTAATGAAAAACTGTTTTTT. Protein product: CASSLRATNEKLFF. The J gene is TRBJ1-4, the V gene TRBV18; D is perhaps TRBD1 (5 bases). CDR3 length: 14 residues. CDR1 is KGHSH, CDR2 LQKENI, per germline. V lost 4 bases to trimming and J lost 0 bases, with 6 bases between them.

The chain uses TRBV4-3 and TRBJ1-2, with 9 positions matching TRBD1. The CDR3 spans 17 residues. Germline V gene data show CDR1 as LGHNA and CDR2 as YSLEER. V dropped 1 base and J dropped 3; count of bases not matched to a gene: 9. The CDR3 protein is CASSQALPGQGYYGYTF. The CDR3 region has the DNA TGCGCCAGCAGCCAAGCTCTACCGGGACAGGGTTACTATGGCTACACCTTC.